This TCR beta chain was obtained from a study of blood T cells in healthy people across ages. Study-wide results and caveats: The fall in TCR beta diversity per million T cells was roughly linear with age. Strongly correlated with naive T cell percentage was TCR beta diversity.

PBMCs were isolated at a quantity of at least 7 million per sample. Of note for this clonotype: Antigen: not known.

The CDR3 sequence is 17 residues long. Primed by a sample-barcoded 5' primer and a J-beta primer mix, a second PCR proceeded for about 6 to 12 cycles. TCRdb re-analysed the 5' RACE reads in MiXCR, keeping a single row per CDR3 protein. The sample shows about 600,000 distinct CDR3 sequences, around half of them seen only once. Material for sequencing was blood. The origin of this receptor is an elderly man in good health. The chain employs TRBV21-1 and TRBJ1-1. TRBV21-1 is a documented pseudogene. The CDR3 DNA sequence: TGTGCCAGCAGCAACTTACTCCGAGGACGTATGAACACGGAAGCTTTCTTT. It yields the protein CASSNLLRGRMNTEAFF.